Following are 25 T cell receptor beta chains from one sample sequenced in a study of OX40 agonist ivuxolimab in advanced cancers. Receptor libraries were prepared by the immunoSEQ multiplex PCR assay. The table comes from immuneACCESS by way of TCRdb, which keeps in-frame sequences with V and J called. Part of the clones is missing from these tables; in studies checked, under half for an unresolved V gene and the rest for unknown reasons. The sample table contains about 72,000 clones; only one count was recorded for roughly nine tenths of them. About an eighth of the sample goes to the ten largest clones. The material sequenced was CD4+ or CD8+ T cells sorted from blood, taken in a trial of the OX40 agonist ivuxolimab. The receptors were sampled from an adult with an advanced solid tumor such as melanoma, head and neck, liver or kidney cancer.

The rearrangement links TRBV9 to TRBJ2-5; 10 bases map to TRBD2. Germline CDR1 and CDR2: SGDLS and YYNGEE. V shed 0 bases and J 5 bases; nucleotides not matched to a gene: 7. The CDR3 sequence is 16 residues long. CDR3: CASSVGSSGSLETQYF. The DNA for the CDR3 is TGTGCCAGCAGCGTAGGATCTAGCGGGAGTCTGGAGACCCAGTACTTC.

V is TRBV2 and J is TRBJ2-2, with D possibly matching TRBD2 (7 bases). V lost 8 bases and J 7 bases, leaving 20 bases between the germline ends. The CDR3 has 15 residues. CDR1 and CDR2 (germline): SNHLY, FYNNEI. The CDR3 DNA follows: TGTGCCAGCGGGGGGACGGGGGGCCTGAACGGGGAGCTGTTTTTT. This encodes CASGGTGGLNGELFF.

This clone was seen just once. The rearrangement links TRBV7-2 to TRBJ1-1; no clear D gene. CDR3 length: 15 amino acids. The germline V and J ends were trimmed by 7 bases and 0 bases, with 15 bases remaining between them. The germline CDR1 and CDR2 sequences are SGHTA and FQGNSA. In nucleotides, the CDR3 is TGTGCCAGCACCGGACGGATTATTATGAACACTGAAGCTTTCTTT. The encoded protein is CASTGRIIMNTEAFF.

The chain uses TRBV28 and TRBJ1-1; maybe TRBD1 (6 bases). Looked up from germline, CDR1 is MDHEN and CDR2 is SYDVKM. V lost 1 base and J lost 9, with 12 bases in between. CDR3 length: 13 amino acids. CDR3 in amino acids: CASSLSTGPQAFF. The CDR3 DNA sequence: TGTGCCAGCAGTTTATCGACAGGTCCCCAAGCTTTCTTT. The whole variable domain, filled in from reference TRBV28 and TRBJ1-1, reads DVKVTQSSRYLVKRTGEKVFLECVQDMDHENMFWYRQDPGLGLRLIYFSYDVKMKEKGDIPEGYSVSREKKERFSLILESASTNQTSMYLCASSLSTGPQAFFGQGTRLTVV.

This chain joins TRBV25-1 and TRBJ1-4, with a weak D call TRBD1 (5 bases). This CDR3 spans 14 amino acids. V lost 7 bases and J lost 4, with 13 bases in between. CDR1 and CDR2 (germline): MGHDK, SYGVNS. CDR3 bases: TGTGCCAGCACCCCAGGGTTCTTTAATGAAAAACTGTTTTTT. Translating it yields CASTPGFFNEKLFF.

This clone showed up just once. The V gene is TRBV19, the J gene TRBJ1-6; D may be TRBD1 (5 bases). Per the germline V gene, CDR1 is LNHDA and CDR2 is SQIVND (reference sequence). The V end was cut by 10 bases, the J end by 14 bases, with 18 bases between. This CDR3 has 12 amino acids. The DNA of the CDR3 is TGTGCCACCGGGGGACTGCCCGGGACCCTCCACTTT. This translates into CATGGLPGTLHF.

V usage is TRBV25-1 and J usage is TRBJ1-2; 8 bases are a match to TRBD1. The CDR3 extends over 12 amino acids. Trimming took 6 bases from V and 6 from J; bases not matched to a gene: 3. CDR1 and CDR2 from the germline V gene are MGHDK and SYGVNS. The CDR3 here is CASRTGAHGYTF. The CDR3 DNA is TGTGCCAGCAGGACAGGGGCTCATGGCTACACCTTC.

The chain recombines TRBV5-4 with TRBJ2-3; TRBD2 agrees at 9 bases. Germline V gene sequence: CDR1 SGHNT, CDR2 YYREEE (reference sequence). The CDR3 is 16 residues long. The junction had 8 bases not matched to a gene; V was cut back by 4 bases and J by 2 bases. CDR3: CASSARTSATTDTQYF. The CDR3 DNA reads as TGTGCCAGCAGCGCACGGACTAGCGCAACCACAGATACGCAGTATTTT. The variable domain in full, with the rest retrieved from reference TRBV5-4 and TRBJ2-3, is ETGVTQSPTHLIKTRGQQVTLRCSSQSGHNTVSWYQQALGQGPQFIFQYYREEENGRGNFPPRFSGLQFPNYSSELNVNALELDDSALYLCASSARTSATTDTQYFGPGTRLTVL.

The chain's CDR3 is CASSLPIRGGYTF. Written as DNA, the CDR3 is TGTGCCAGCAGTTTACCGATCAGGGGCGGCTACACCTTC. This rearrangement joins TRBV28 to TRBJ1-2; D might be TRBD1 (6 bases). CDR1 and CDR2 (germline): MDHEN, SYDVKM. The CDR3 extends over 13 amino acids. The ends were cut back, 2 bases at V and 8 bases at J, with 12 bases in the middle.

This clone has just one count. The V gene is TRBV29-1, the J gene TRBJ2-2; D assignment may be TRBD1 or TRBD2 (5 bases each). V lost 7 bases to trimming and J lost 4 bases, with 19 bases between them. Germline V CDR1 and CDR2: SQVTM, ANQGSEA. The CDR3 extends over 15 amino acids. CDR3 sequence: CSAPGTAGSTGELFF. The CDR3 DNA sequence: TGCAGCGCTCCCGGGACGGCAGGAAGCACCGGGGAGCTGTTTTTT.

The chain carries TRBV18 and TRBJ2-3; no firm D call. From germline, CDR1 is KGHSH and CDR2 LQKENI. Trimming pared 0 bases from V and 6 bases from J, leaving 10 bases between. The length of the CDR3 is 14 residues. The CDR3 protein is CASSPPGRVDTQYF. For the CDR3, the DNA is TGTGCCAGCTCACCACCGGGAAGAGTCGATACGCAGTATTTT.

The rearrangement uses TRBV7-3 and TRBJ2-1, with D possibly TRBD2 on 6 matching bases. CDR3 size: 13 residues. CDR1 and CDR2 (germline): SGHTA, FQGTGA. V lost 2 bases and J 10 bases, leaving 12 bases between the germline ends. Written as DNA, the CDR3 is TGTGCCAGCAGCTTACGGCCCGCGGGGGAGCAGTTCTTC. It encodes CASSLRPAGEQFF.

The rearrangement joins TRBV9 to TRBJ2-1, with D unclear. Germline values: CDR1 SGDLS, CDR2 YYNGEE. The CDR3 covers 13 residues. Trimming removed 0 bases from V and 3 bases from J, with 4 bases in between. CDR3: CASSVENYNEQFF. DNA for the CDR3: TGTGCCAGCAGCGTAGAAAACTACAATGAGCAGTTCTTC. Based on the CDR3 plus reference TRBV9 and TRBJ2-1, the full variable domain is DSGVTQTPKHLITATGQRVTLRCSPRSGDLSVYWYQQSLDQGLQFLIQYYNGEERAKGNILERFSAQQFPDLHSELNLSSLELGDSALYFCASSVENYNEQFFGPGTRLTVL.

The rearrangement uses TRBV19 and TRBJ2-6, with D possibly being TRBD1 (5 bases). The CDR3 is made up of 16 amino acids. V was cut by 3 bases and J by 14 bases, with 23 bases left in between. From germline, CDR1 is LNHDA and CDR2 SQIVND (reference sequence). CDR3 loop: CASSMLQDIWGGILTF. Here the CDR3 DNA reads TGTGCCAGTAGTATGTTACAGGATATCTGGGGTGGGATCCTGACTTTC.

The rearrangement uses TRBV18 and TRBJ1-3, with 8 positions matching TRBD1. CDR1 is KGHSH and CDR2 is LQKENI in the germline V gene. The CDR3 runs to 15 residues. V trimming: 4 bases; J trimming: 3 bases; junction bases outside the gene matches: 5. Here the CDR3 DNA reads TGTGCCAGCTCACGACAGGGGAATAATGGAAACACCATATATTTT. This sequence encodes CASSRQGNNGNTIYF.

The chain employs TRBV5-1 and TRBJ1-6; D remains unclear. V lost 4 bases, J lost 3 bases, and 11 bases lay in between. This CDR3 region has 15 residues. Germline V gene sequence: CDR1 SGHRS, CDR2 YFSETQ. The CDR3 spells CASSPGAVYNSPLHF. The CDR3 DNA follows: TGCGCCAGCAGCCCGGGAGCCGTCTATAATTCACCCCTCCACTTT.

The J gene is TRBJ2-6, the V gene TRBV6-1; D possibly matches TRBD1 or TRBD2 (5 bases each). This CDR3 region has 15 residues. V lost 4 bases and J 1 base, leaving 8 bases between the germline ends. Germline CDR1 and CDR2: MNHNS and SASEGT. CDR3 loop: CASSGGSSGANVLTF. The CDR3 DNA sequence: TGTGCCAGCAGTGGGGGGAGTTCTGGGGCCAACGTCCTGACTTTC.

The chain recombines TRBV7-9 with TRBJ1-5; D is undetermined. V lost 1 base and J 0 bases, leaving 10 bases between the germline ends. The germline CDR1 and CDR2 sequences are SEHNR and FQNEAQ (reference sequence). The CDR3 covers 16 residues. The CDR3 here is CASSLGWGNSNQPQHF. CDR3 coding DNA: TGTGCCAGCAGCTTAGGTTGGGGAAATAGCAATCAGCCCCAGCATTTT.

The chain employs TRBV11-2 and TRBJ2-5; D gene uncertain. V shed 5 bases and J shed 7 bases, with 17 bases lying between them. CDR3 length: 14 residues. Germline assignment: CDR1 SGHAT and CDR2 FQNNGV. The DNA for the CDR3 is TGTGCCAGCAGCCTCCGCCTGGACGGCACGACCCAGTACTTC. Its protein is CASSLRLDGTTQYF.

V gene TRBV15 combines with J gene TRBJ1-1, with a possible D match to TRBD1 (6 bases). V lost 4 bases and J lost 1, with 13 bases in between. From germline, CDR1 is LNHNV and CDR2 YYDKDF (reference sequence). The CDR3 length is 15 residues. The CDR3 loop reads CATSKKIQGNTEAFF. CDR3 sequence (DNA): TGTGCCACCAGCAAAAAAATACAGGGGAACACTGAAGCTTTCTTT.

The V and J genes are TRBV5-1 and TRBJ1-2; 7 nucleotides agree with TRBD1. CDR1 and CDR2 (germline): SGHRS, YFSETQ. The length of the CDR3 is 14 residues. V gave up 4 bases and J gave up 3 bases; unmatched junction bases: 6. The CDR3 spells CASSPGTAYYGYTF. CDR3 coding DNA: TGCGCCAGCAGCCCAGGGACAGCCTACTATGGCTACACCTTC.

Comment on this clone: At one of its ends the junction is not consistent with the germline gene, which may arise from a read error. The chain is built from TRBV6-6 and TRBJ1-6; weak D call: TRBD1 (5 bases). Germline CDR1 is MNHNY and CDR2 is SVGAGI (reference sequence). CDR3 size: 14 residues. The CDR3 protein is CASSPGRVNSPPHF. The CDR3 region has the DNA TGTGCCAGCAGCCCGGGGCGTGTAAATTCACCCCCCCACTTT.

This clone was detected only a few times. The chain has TRBV28 and TRBJ1-6; perhaps TRBD1 as D (5 bases). V was shortened by 5 bases and J by 9 bases, with 14 bases between the two germline ends. The CDR3 consists of 14 residues. The germline V gene encodes CDR1 MDHEN and CDR2 SYDVKM. CDR3 in DNA: TGTGCCAGCAGTCCACTCGGGGGGTTTTCACCCCTCCACTTT. This sequence encodes CASSPLGGFSPLHF.

The rearrangement joins TRBV6-5 to TRBJ2-1; 9 bases fit TRBD2. J gave up 5 bases and V 0 bases, and 5 bases lay outside the gene matches. Germline values: CDR1 MNHEY, CDR2 SVGAGI. This CDR3 spans 16 amino acids. The CDR3 bases are TGTGCCAGCAGTTACTCGTCAGCGGGAGGAGACAATGAGCAGTTCTTC. Its protein is CASSYSSAGGDNEQFF.

The rearrangement uses TRBV28 and TRBJ1-5; 7 positions match TRBD1. The CDR3 runs to 16 residues. CDR1 and CDR2 (germline): MDHEN, SYDVKM. V lost 6 bases to trimming and J lost 3 bases; unmatched junction nucleotides: 11. In DNA form, the CDR3 reads TGTGCCAGCAGCCTCCCGTCGACAGGGTACAATCAGCCCCAGCATTTT. Protein product: CASSLPSTGYNQPQHF.